The 22 T cell receptor beta chains below all came from one sample that was sequenced in a study of blood T cell repertoires in COVID-19. Profiling relied on immunoSEQ multiplex PCR, and the TCRdb table lists in-frame clones only, not all of them. The table shows around 86,000 clones, with roughly 80% occurring only once. The sequenced sample consisted of peripheral blood. Every receptor here comes from a human donor in a cohort sampled during active COVID-19.

This clone was found a few times. As DNA, the CDR3 is TGTGCCAGCAGTCGACTAGCGGGGTCCTACGAGCAGTACTTC. This sequence encodes CASSRLAGSYEQYF. The V call is TRBV5-8, the J call TRBJ2-7; 11 nucleotides agree with TRBD2. This CDR3 has 14 residues. Germline CDR1 SGHTS, CDR2 YDEGEE. V trimming: 5 bases; J trimming: 1 base; junction bases outside the gene matches: 2.

V usage is TRBV27 and J usage is TRBJ1-1, with 8 bases that match TRBD1. V lost 3 bases, J lost 7 bases, and 7 bases stayed unmatched. CDR3 length: 14 residues. Looked up from germline, CDR1 is MNHEY and CDR2 is SMNVEV (reference sequence). CDR3 loop: CASSLKGQELEAFF. CDR3 coding DNA: TGTGCCAGCAGTTTGAAGGGACAGGAACTTGAAGCTTTCTTT.

The rearrangement joins TRBV10-3 to TRBJ2-5, with 7 bases identical to TRBD2. With V trimmed by 10 bases and J by 3 bases, 17 bases remained unmatched. This CDR3 contains 16 residues. CDR1 and CDR2 (germline): ENHRY, SYGVKD. The CDR3 DNA follows: TGTGCCACCCAACCCCGGTTAGGGAGGGGTGAAGAGACCCAGTACTTC. The encoded protein is CATQPRLGRGEETQYF.

The V call is TRBV5-4, the J call TRBJ1-3, with a possible D match to TRBD1 (5 bases). Germline CDR1 SGHNT, CDR2 YYREEE (reference sequence). Trimming took off 8 bases at V and 0 bases at J, with 12 bases between the two ends. The CDR3 runs to 14 residues. CDR3 sequence reads: CASSTGSSGNTIYF. CDR3 DNA sequence: TGTGCCAGTTCAACAGGTTCCTCTGGAAACACCATATATTTT.

This chain joins TRBV9 and TRBJ2-5; 8 bases line up with TRBD2. The junction had 14 bases not matched to a gene; V was cut back by 3 bases and J by 4 bases. Germline V CDR1 and CDR2: SGDLS, YYNGEE. The CDR3 spans 17 residues. CDR3 protein: CASSASPGVLAGETQYF. CDR3 sequence (DNA): TGTGCCAGCAGCGCCTCACCGGGGGTTCTAGCGGGAGAGACCCAGTACTTC.

The rearrangement links TRBV5-1 to TRBJ2-2, with 9 bases matching TRBD2. The germline gives CDR1 SGHRS, CDR2 YFSETQ. Germline trimming cut 2 bases from V and 0 bases from J; bases unmatched to any gene: 2. CDR3 length: 16 residues. The CDR3 nucleotides are TGCGCCAGCAGCTTAAGCGGGAGGTCGAACACCGGGGAGCTGTTTTTT. Its translation: CASSLSGRSNTGELFF.

To note about this clone: Other nucleotide sequences from this sample produce the same CDR3. The chain combines TRBV7-3 with TRBJ2-5; the D gene is possibly TRBD2 (6 bases). The germline V and J ends were trimmed by 5 bases and 2 bases, with 12 bases remaining between them. This CDR3 is 14 amino acids long. Germline V gene data show CDR1 as SGHTA and CDR2 as FQGTGA. The CDR3 sequence: CASSPTGLQETQYF. In DNA form, the CDR3 reads TGTGCCAGCAGCCCAACGGGACTGCAAGAGACCCAGTACTTC. The full variable domain, in which reference TRBV7-3 and TRBJ2-5 provide the parts outside the CDR3, is GAGVSQTPSNKVTEKGKYVELRCDPISGHTALYWYRQSLGQGPEFLIYFQGTGAADDSGLPNDRFFAVRPEGSVSTLKIQRTERGDSAVYLCASSPTGLQETQYFGPGTRLLVL.

This clone came up a few times. This chain links TRBV28 with TRBJ2-5; D is undetermined. CDR3 length equals 14 residues. The germline gives CDR1 MDHEN, CDR2 SYDVKM. V gave up 6 bases and J gave up 7 bases, with 18 bases separating them. The CDR3 coding sequence is TGTGCCAGCAGCCTTCTCAAGCCCGTCGGGACCCAGTACTTC. Its translation is CASSLLKPVGTQYF.

The J gene is TRBJ1-1, the V gene TRBV6-5, with D possibly being TRBD1 (5 bases). The CDR3 is made up of 13 amino acids. Per germline, CDR1 MNHEY and CDR2 SVGAGI. Trimming removed 7 bases from V and 4 bases from J, with 13 bases in between. The CDR3 DNA reads TGTGCCAGCACCCCCCCGGGGGGCACTGAAGCTTTCTTT. It codes for CASTPPGGTEAFF.

J is TRBJ2-5 and V is TRBV5-1; 9 bases agree with TRBD1. Germline V gene sequence: CDR1 SGHRS, CDR2 YFSETQ. This CDR3 spans 15 amino acids. The V and J ends lost 5 bases and 5 bases, in that order; junction bases with no gene match: 10. The CDR3 reads CASSLTGQGSETQYF. DNA for the CDR3: TGCGCCAGCAGTCTCACCGGACAGGGGTCTGAGACCCAGTACTTC.

The rearrangement uses TRBV5-4 and TRBJ2-5; the match to TRBD1 covers 7 bases. CDR3 size: 15 residues. J was trimmed by 1 base and V by 5 bases; bases with no gene match: 8. Germline-derived CDR1 and CDR2 are SGHNT and YYREEE (reference sequence). The CDR3 bases are TGTGCCAGCAGATTAGGACAGGTGACCCAAGAGACCCAGTACTTC. Translating it yields CASRLGQVTQETQYF.

V usage is TRBV2 and J usage is TRBJ1-5; D is uncertain. The germline CDR1 and CDR2 sequences are SNHLY and FYNNEI. The CDR3 has 14 residues. V shed 4 bases and J shed 0 bases, with 7 bases lying between them. The CDR3, as DNA: TGTGCCAGCAGTGGGGAGTATAGCAATCAGCCCCAGCATTTT. Translating gives CASSGEYSNQPQHF. The full variable domain, rest sourced from reference TRBV2 and TRBJ1-5, is EPEVTQTPSHQVTQMGQEVILRCVPISNHLYFYWYRQILGQKVEFLVSFYNNEISEKSEIFDDQFSVERPDGSNFTLKIRSTKLEDSAMYFCASSGEYSNQPQHFGDGTRLSIL.

The genes are TRBV28 and TRBJ2-3, with D possibly matching TRBD1 (5 bases). The CDR3 is 14 amino acids. Germline CDR1 and CDR2: MDHEN and SYDVKM. V was clipped by 5 bases and J by 2 bases, with 11 bases between them. The CDR3 reads CASSQRGLTDTQYF. CDR3 DNA sequence: TGTGCCAGCAGTCAAAGGGGTCTCACAGATACGCAGTATTTT.

The chain links TRBV29-1 to TRBJ2-5; D might be TRBD2 (6 bases). The CDR3 has 15 residues. Germline V gene data show CDR1 as SQVTM and CDR2 as ANQGSEA. V was clipped by 4 bases and J by 5 bases, with 20 bases between them. The chain's CDR3 is CSVVFGGRNLETQYF. The CDR3 DNA sequence: TGCAGCGTTGTCTTCGGGGGAAGGAACTTGGAGACCCAGTACTTC.

V is TRBV5-1 and J is TRBJ2-7; D possibly corresponds to TRBD2 (5 bases). The ends were cut back, 6 bases at V and 5 bases at J, with 18 bases in the middle. The germline V gene has CDR1 SGHRS and CDR2 YFSETQ. This CDR3 comprises 14 residues. The CDR3 nucleotides read TGCGCCAGCAATGAGGTTGGGAGTGGGGACGAGCAGTACTTC. Translating gives CASNEVGSGDEQYF.

The gene calls are TRBV10-3 and TRBJ1-1; tentative D call: TRBD1 (6 bases). The CDR3 sequence is 14 residues long. The V gene's germline CDR1 is ENHRY and CDR2 SYGVKD. V gave up 3 bases and J gave up 3 bases, with 11 bases separating them. This CDR3 is CAISENRVDTEAFF. CDR3 DNA sequence: TGTGCCATCAGTGAAAACAGGGTGGACACTGAAGCTTTCTTT.

The chain uses TRBV2 and TRBJ2-7; possible D gene TRBD2, 5 bases. Trimming removed 4 bases from V and 2 bases from J, with 6 bases in between. Germline CDR1 reads SNHLY; CDR2 reads FYNNEI. The CDR3 extends over 12 amino acids. The CDR3 DNA reads TGTGCCAGCAGTGTGACTACCTACGAGCAGTACTTC. Encoded protein: CASSVTTYEQYF. The entire variable domain, with the rest obtained from reference TRBV2 and TRBJ2-7, is as follows: EPEVTQTPSHQVTQMGQEVILRCVPISNHLYFYWYRQILGQKVEFLVSFYNNEISEKSEIFDDQFSVERPDGSNFTLKIRSTKLEDSAMYFCASSVTTYEQYFGPGTRLTVT.

J is TRBJ2-7 and V is TRBV28, with D perhaps matching TRBD2 (7 bases). The CDR3 runs 15 residues. Between the trimmed V and J ends, which lost 10 bases and 0 bases, there was a span of 19 bases. In germline, CDR1 is MDHEN, CDR2 SYDVKM. CDR3 loop: CAIQRQRGGSYEQYF. The CDR3 bases are TGTGCCATCCAAAGACAGAGGGGGGGCTCCTACGAGCAGTACTTC. The whole variable domain, remainder taken from reference TRBV28 and TRBJ2-7, is DVKVTQSSRYLVKRTGEKVFLECVQDMDHENMFWYRQDPGLGLRLIYFSYDVKMKEKGDIPEGYSVSREKKERFSLILESASTNQTSMYLCAIQRQRGGSYEQYFGPGTRLTVT.

The V gene is TRBV27, the J gene TRBJ2-5; perhaps TRBD1 as D (6 bases). This CDR3 comprises 13 residues. CDR1 MNHEY and CDR2 SMNVEV come from the germline V gene (reference sequence). Trimming cost V 5 bases and J 5 bases, with 12 bases left between them. The chain's CDR3 is CASSPGDRETQYF. The CDR3 DNA follows: TGTGCCAGCAGTCCAGGGGATCGGGAGACCCAGTACTTC.

The chain joins TRBV11-2 to TRBJ2-7; D might be TRBD2 (6 bases). The CDR3 sequence is 15 residues long. Germline CDR1 and CDR2: SGHAT and FQNNGV. V was trimmed by 3 bases and J by 3 bases, leaving 15 bases between them. As DNA, the CDR3 is TGTGCCAGCAGCTTGAGAAGCGGGTTGCTCTACGAGCAGTACTTC. This sequence encodes CASSLRSGLLYEQYF.

The J gene is TRBJ1-1, the V gene TRBV6-5, with 7 bases lining up with TRBD1. Per the germline V gene, CDR1 is MNHEY and CDR2 is SVGAGI. J lost 5 bases, V lost 2 bases, and 11 bases had no gene match. The CDR3 covers 16 residues. The CDR3 spells CASSYAMTGRRTEAFF. The DNA for the CDR3 is TGTGCCAGCAGTTACGCAATGACAGGGAGGCGAACTGAAGCTTTCTTT.

This clone showed up just once. The chain couples TRBV19 to TRBJ2-1; 9 bases match TRBD2. Per germline, CDR1 LNHDA and CDR2 SQIVND (reference sequence). CDR3 length: 16 residues. V dropped 1 base and J dropped 7; count of bases not matched to a gene: 8. The CDR3 nucleotides are TGTGCCAGTAGTATAGGGGGCGGGAGGGCCAGTAATGAGCAGTTCTTC. It codes for CASSIGGGRASNEQFF.